The 19 T cell receptor beta chains listed next were all sequenced from one sample in a study of T cells in Graves' hyperthyroidism and ophthalmopathy. The CDR3 regions of TCR beta were amplified from RNA transcripts. HTBI primers were the set used in a first-round RT-PCR of the TCR CDR3. TCRdb re-called the multiplex PCR reads with MiXCR, one entry per CDR3 protein. The table includes 500,000 to 650,000 distinct CDR3 sequences, more than 14% detected once. The material sequenced was blood. The receptors originated from a woman aged 45-60 years with Graves' ophthalmopathy.

This clonotype was counted many times. The rearrangement joins TRBV20-1 to TRBJ1-2; D is perhaps TRBD1 (6 bases). Germline V CDR1 and CDR2: DFQATT, SNEGSKA (reference sequence). V was clipped by 0 bases and J by 3 bases, with 14 bases between them. The CDR3 totals 15 residues. CDR3: CSARDRGQQDYGYTF. The CDR3 DNA follows: TGCAGTGCTAGAGATCGCGGACAGCAGGACTATGGCTACACCTTC.

The sample holds a few counts of this clonotype. This chain connects TRBV29-1 to TRBJ1-1; 8 bases line up with TRBD1. With V trimmed by 6 bases and J by 4 bases, 7 bases remained unmatched. The CDR3 extends over 13 amino acids. Germline CDR1 reads SQVTM; CDR2 reads ANQGSEA. CDR3 bases: TGCAGCGTAGGACAGGGCTTGGGCACTGAAGCTTTCTTT. Its translation is CSVGQGLGTEAFF.

This clonotype was found a few times. The chain employs TRBV24-1 and TRBJ2-7; 7 bases agree with TRBD1. V was clipped by 2 bases and J by 2 bases; unmatched bases: 11. The CDR3 extends over 17 amino acids. The germline gives CDR1 KGHDR, CDR2 SFDVKD. The chain's CDR3 is CATSDSQNGTEAYEQYF. The CDR3 DNA is TGTGCCACCAGTGATTCACAAAATGGGACAGAAGCCTACGAGCAGTACTTC.

The J gene is TRBJ2-3, the V gene TRBV5-1, with 7 bases matching TRBD2. This CDR3 has 16 residues. Per germline, CDR1 SGHRS and CDR2 YFSETQ. Trimming at V came to 0 bases and at J to 4 bases, leaving 8 bases not matched to a gene. The CDR3 region has the DNA TGCGCCAGCAGCTTGGTGGGTAGCGGGCACTCAGATACGCAGTATTTT. Translation gives CASSLVGSGHSDTQYF.

Many counts were recorded for this clonotype. The chain recombines TRBV20-1 with TRBJ2-7; 7 nucleotides match TRBD2. Looked up from germline, CDR1 is DFQATT and CDR2 is SNEGSKA (reference sequence). With 7 bases clipped from V and 3 bases from J, the junction kept 15 bases outside the gene matches. This CDR3 has 15 residues. The CDR3 is CSVQERLASRYEQYF. The CDR3, as DNA: TGCAGTGTCCAAGAACGACTAGCATCTCGCTACGAGCAGTACTTC.

This clonotype has a count of ten or more. The chain has TRBV5-1 and TRBJ2-1; 9 bases map to TRBD2. CDR3 length equals 13 residues. The germline V gene encodes CDR1 SGHRS and CDR2 YFSETQ. J was trimmed by 6 bases and V by 7 bases; bases with no gene match: 5. CDR3 in DNA: TGCGCCAGCGCCGGGACTAGCAGCAATGAGCAGTTCTTC. This codes for CASAGTSSNEQFF.

This clonotype was seen more than once but under ten times. The rearrangement joins TRBV3-1 to TRBJ1-6, with D possibly being TRBD1 (6 bases). V lost 4 bases, J lost 10 bases, and 11 bases lay in between. This CDR3 spans 13 amino acids. The V gene's germline CDR1 is LGHDT and CDR2 YNNKEL (reference sequence). The CDR3 DNA sequence: TGTGCCAGCAGCCGACAGGCTGACTCACCCCTCCACTTT. Translating gives CASSRQADSPLHF.

The genes are TRBV15 and TRBJ2-7; 13 bases are a match to TRBD2. This CDR3 has 15 residues. Germline trimming cut 2 bases from V and 5 bases from J; bases unmatched to any gene: 3. Germline V gives CDR1 LNHNV, CDR2 YYDKDF (reference sequence). CDR3: CATSRTSGRDHEQYF. DNA for the CDR3: TGTGCCACCAGCAGAACTAGCGGGAGGGACCACGAGCAGTACTTC. Looking up the rest from reference TRBV15 and TRBJ2-7 gives the full variable domain: DAMVIQNPRYQVTQFGKPVTLSCSQTLNHNVMYWYQQKSSQAPKLLFHYYDKDFNNEADTPDNFQSRRPNTSFCFLDIRSPGLGDTAMYLCATSRTSGRDHEQYFGPGTRLTVT.

In this sample, this clonotype turned up many times. The genes are TRBV7-2 and TRBJ2-1; D gene ambiguous. This CDR3 has 14 amino acids. V lost 1 base, J lost 6 bases, and 10 bases lay in between. CDR1 and CDR2 from the germline V gene are SGHTA and FQGNSA. As DNA, the CDR3 is TGTGCCAGCAGCTTAGAAATCGGCGGCAATGAGCAGTTCTTC. Encoded protein: CASSLEIGGNEQFF.

This clonotype has at least ten counts. The rearrangement joins TRBV7-2 to TRBJ2-5; TRBD2 is a possible D gene (6 bases). Trimming cost V 5 bases and J 6 bases, with 16 bases left between them. This CDR3 is built from 14 residues. Germline values: CDR1 SGHTA, CDR2 FQGNSA. Here the CDR3 reads CASSHLSGVQTQYF. In nucleotides, the CDR3 is TGTGCCAGCAGCCATCTCTCGGGGGTTCAGACCCAGTACTTC.

The chain employs TRBV6-1 and TRBJ2-2; TRBD2 is a possible D gene (5 bases). The germline V and J ends were trimmed by 2 bases and 7 bases, with 11 bases remaining between them. The CDR3 is 14 residues long. Germline CDR1 is MNHNS and CDR2 is SASEGT. The CDR3 bases are TGTGCCAGCAGTGAAATTTGGGGAGTCGGGGAGCTGTTTTTT. Translation: CASSEIWGVGELFF.

This clonotype has ten or more counts. V and J are TRBV7-3 and TRBJ2-1; TRBD2 agrees at 8 bases. Germline V gene lookup returns CDR1 SGHTA and CDR2 FQGTGA. The V segment lost 5 bases and the J segment 10 bases; nucleotides outside the gene matches: 4. The CDR3 runs 12 residues. As DNA, the CDR3 is TGTGCCAGCAGCCAAATAGCGGGAGAGCAGTTCTTC. Its protein is CASSQIAGEQFF.

The rearrangement links TRBV29-1 to TRBJ2-7, with D possibly being TRBD1 (7 bases). Germline CDR1 is SQVTM and CDR2 is ANQGSEA. There are 14 residues in the CDR3. V shed 3 bases and J shed 2 bases, with 14 bases lying between them. CDR3 nucleotide sequence: TGCAGCGTTGATGCAGGGGGGACCGCCTACGAGCAGTACTTC. This translates into CSVDAGGTAYEQYF.

The chain couples TRBV5-1 to TRBJ2-1; 10 nucleotides agree with TRBD2. V shed 0 bases and J 8 bases; nucleotides not matched to a gene: 2. Germline values: CDR1 SGHRS, CDR2 YFSETQ. The CDR3 is 14 residues long. The CDR3 DNA sequence: TGCGCCAGCAGCTTGGCTAGCGGGAGCTATGAGCAGTTCTTC. The encoded protein is CASSLASGSYEQFF. The full variable domain, completed using reference TRBV5-1 and TRBJ2-1, is KAGVTQTPRYLIKTRGQQVTLSCSPISGHRSVSWYQQTPGQGLQFLFEYFSETQRNKGNFPGRFSGRQFSNSRSEMNVSTLELGDSALYLCASSLASGSYEQFFGPGTRLTVL.

This clonotype was detected ten times or more. The CDR3 coding sequence is TGTGCCAGCAGGACGGGAGTGTTCGCCGGGGAGCTGTTTTTT. This gives the protein CASRTGVFAGELFF. This chain uses TRBV6-1 with TRBJ2-2, with a possible D match to TRBD2 (6 bases). The length of the CDR3 is 14 residues. CDR1 MNHNS and CDR2 SASEGT come from the germline V gene. V shed 6 bases and J shed 6 bases, with 14 bases lying between them.

The chain is built from TRBV13 and TRBJ2-7; 8 bases are shared with TRBD1. The CDR3 has 16 residues. The J segment lost 5 bases and the V segment lost 1 base, leaving 10 bases of the junction unmatched. Germline CDR1 PRHDT, CDR2 FYEKMQ (reference sequence). CDR3 in DNA: TGTGCCAGCAGCTTAGCCAGGGGGCAGGGTGACGACGAGCAGTACTTC. Translated, it gives CASSLARGQGDDEQYF.

This clonotype was counted at least ten times. The chain carries TRBV5-1 and TRBJ2-1; TRBD2 agrees at 8 bases. Germline CDR1 reads SGHRS; CDR2 reads YFSETQ. Losses at the gene ends were 7 bases for V and 1 base for J; bases not matched to a gene: 7. The CDR3 is 15 residues long. The CDR3 sequence: CASAKIAGSYNEQFF. DNA for the CDR3: TGCGCCAGCGCCAAGATAGCGGGGTCCTACAATGAGCAGTTCTTC.

A few counts support this clonotype. The V gene is TRBV29-1, the J gene TRBJ2-3; 7 bases map to TRBD2. With 0 bases clipped from V and 2 bases from J, the junction kept 8 bases outside the gene matches. Germline assignment: CDR1 SQVTM and CDR2 ANQGSEA. The CDR3 extends over 16 amino acids. The CDR3 protein is CSVEDGLEEDTDTQYF. CDR3 nucleotide sequence: TGCAGCGTTGAAGATGGACTAGAGGAAGACACAGATACGCAGTATTTT.

This clonotype has a count of ten or more. This chain links TRBV7-2 with TRBJ2-7, with D perhaps matching TRBD1 (6 bases). The CDR3 runs 14 residues. V dropped 7 bases and J dropped 3 bases, with 16 bases sitting between them. Germline lookup yields CDR1 SGHTA and CDR2 FQGNSA. DNA of the CDR3: TGTGCCAGCACATCCGGGACATTCGTCTACGAGCAGTACTTC. This encodes CASTSGTFVYEQYF.